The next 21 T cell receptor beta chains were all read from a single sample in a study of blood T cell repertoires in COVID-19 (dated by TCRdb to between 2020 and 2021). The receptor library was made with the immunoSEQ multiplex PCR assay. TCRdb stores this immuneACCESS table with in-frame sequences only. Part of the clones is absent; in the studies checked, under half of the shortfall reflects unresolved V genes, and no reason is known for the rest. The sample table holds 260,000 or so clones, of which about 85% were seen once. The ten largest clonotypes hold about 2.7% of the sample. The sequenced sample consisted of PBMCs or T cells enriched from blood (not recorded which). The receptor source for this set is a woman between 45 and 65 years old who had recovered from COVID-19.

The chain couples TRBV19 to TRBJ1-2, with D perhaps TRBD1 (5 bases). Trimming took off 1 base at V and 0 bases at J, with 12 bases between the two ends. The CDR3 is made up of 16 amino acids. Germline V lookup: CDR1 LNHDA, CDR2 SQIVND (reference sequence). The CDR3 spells CASSIARDRANYGYTF. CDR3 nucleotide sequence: TGTGCCAGTAGTATAGCTAGAGACAGAGCTAACTATGGCTACACCTTC.

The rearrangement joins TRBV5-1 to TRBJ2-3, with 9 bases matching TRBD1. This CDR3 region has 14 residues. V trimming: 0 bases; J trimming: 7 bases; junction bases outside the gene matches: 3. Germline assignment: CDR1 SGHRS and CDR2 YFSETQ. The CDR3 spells CASSLEGQGNTQYF. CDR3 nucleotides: TGCGCCAGCAGCTTGGAGGGACAGGGTAATACGCAGTATTTT. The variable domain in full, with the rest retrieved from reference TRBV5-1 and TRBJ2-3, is KAGVTQTPRYLIKTRGQQVTLSCSPISGHRSVSWYQQTPGQGLQFLFEYFSETQRNKGNFPGRFSGRQFSNSRSEMNVSTLELGDSALYLCASSLEGQGNTQYFGPGTRLTVL.

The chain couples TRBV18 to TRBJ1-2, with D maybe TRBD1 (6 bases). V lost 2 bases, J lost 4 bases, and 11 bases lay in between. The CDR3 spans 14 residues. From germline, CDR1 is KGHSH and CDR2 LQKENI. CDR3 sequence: CASSPSDSVYGYTF. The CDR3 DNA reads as TGTGCCAGCTCACCATCGGACAGTGTCTATGGCTACACCTTC.

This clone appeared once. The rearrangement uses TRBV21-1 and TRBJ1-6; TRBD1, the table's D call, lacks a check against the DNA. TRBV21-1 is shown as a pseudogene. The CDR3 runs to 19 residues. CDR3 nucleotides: TGTGCCAGCAGCAAAAGCTACAGGGTGGAGTTGTGCGATAATTCACCCCTCCACTTT. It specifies CASSKSYRVELCDNSPLHF.

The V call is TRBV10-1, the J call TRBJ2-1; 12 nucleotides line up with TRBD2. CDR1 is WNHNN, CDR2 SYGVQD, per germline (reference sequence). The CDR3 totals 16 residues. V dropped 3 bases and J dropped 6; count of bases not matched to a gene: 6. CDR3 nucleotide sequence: TGCGCCAGCAGTGAAACGACTAGCGGGAGACTCAATGAGCAGTTCTTC. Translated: CASSETTSGRLNEQFF.

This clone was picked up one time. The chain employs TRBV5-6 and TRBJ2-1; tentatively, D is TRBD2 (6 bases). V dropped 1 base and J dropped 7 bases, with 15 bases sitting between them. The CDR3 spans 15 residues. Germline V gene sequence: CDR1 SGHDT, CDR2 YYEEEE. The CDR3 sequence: CASSLRGNPRNEQFF. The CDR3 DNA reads TGTGCCAGCAGCTTGCGCGGGAACCCCCGTAATGAGCAGTTCTTC.

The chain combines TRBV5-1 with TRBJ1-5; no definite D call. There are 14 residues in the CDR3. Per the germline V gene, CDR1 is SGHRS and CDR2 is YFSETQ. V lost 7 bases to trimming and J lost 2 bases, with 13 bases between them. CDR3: CASCEDGGNQPQHF. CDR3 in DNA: TGCGCCAGCTGTGAGGATGGCGGCAATCAGCCCCAGCATTTT.

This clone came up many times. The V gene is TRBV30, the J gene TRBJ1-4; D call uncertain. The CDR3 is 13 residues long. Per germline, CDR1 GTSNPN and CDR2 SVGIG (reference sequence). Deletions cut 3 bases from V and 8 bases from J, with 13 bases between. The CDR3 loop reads CAWREPLREKLFF. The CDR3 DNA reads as TGTGCCTGGAGGGAACCTCTGAGGGAAAAACTGTTTTTT.

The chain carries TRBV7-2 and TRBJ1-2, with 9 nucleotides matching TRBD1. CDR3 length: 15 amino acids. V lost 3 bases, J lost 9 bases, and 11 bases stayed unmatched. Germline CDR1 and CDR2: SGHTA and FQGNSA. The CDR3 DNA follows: TGTGCCAGCAGCTTGCGGACAGGGGAAACTTCGAGCTACACCTTC. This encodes CASSLRTGETSSYTF.

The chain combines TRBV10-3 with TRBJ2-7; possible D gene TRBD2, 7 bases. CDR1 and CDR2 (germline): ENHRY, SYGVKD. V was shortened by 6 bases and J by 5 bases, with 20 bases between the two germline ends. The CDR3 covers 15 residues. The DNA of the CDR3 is TGTGCCATCAGGGACGTGAGGGGGAGGGCCAACGAGCAGTACTTC. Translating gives CAIRDVRGRANEQYF.

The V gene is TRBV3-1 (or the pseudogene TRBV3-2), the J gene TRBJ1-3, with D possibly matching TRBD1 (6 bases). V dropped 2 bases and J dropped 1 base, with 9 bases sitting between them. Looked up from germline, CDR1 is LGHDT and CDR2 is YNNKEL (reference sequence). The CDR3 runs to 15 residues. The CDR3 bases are TGTGCCAGCAGCCAACACACAGGGTCTGGAAACACCATATATTTT. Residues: CASSQHTGSGNTIYF.

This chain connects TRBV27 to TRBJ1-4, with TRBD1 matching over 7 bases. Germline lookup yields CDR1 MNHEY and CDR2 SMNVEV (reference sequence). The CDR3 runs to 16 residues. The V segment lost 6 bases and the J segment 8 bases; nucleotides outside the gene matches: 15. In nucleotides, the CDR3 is TGTGCCAGCAGCCCCTGGGGGGCAGGGGGTTTCGAAAAACTGTTTTTT. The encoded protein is CASSPWGAGGFEKLFF.

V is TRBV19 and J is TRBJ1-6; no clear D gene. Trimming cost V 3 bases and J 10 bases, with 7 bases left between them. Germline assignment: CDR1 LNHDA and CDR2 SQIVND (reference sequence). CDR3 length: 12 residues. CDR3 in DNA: TGTGCCAGTAGTATGGTGGAGTCACCCCTCCACTTT. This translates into CASSMVESPLHF. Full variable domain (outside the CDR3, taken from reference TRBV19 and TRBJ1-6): DGGITQSPKYLFRKEGQNVTLSCEQNLNHDAMYWYRQDPGQGLRLIYYSQIVNDFQKGDIAEGYSVSREKKESFPLTVTSAQKNPTAFYLCASSMVESPLHFGNGTRLTVT.

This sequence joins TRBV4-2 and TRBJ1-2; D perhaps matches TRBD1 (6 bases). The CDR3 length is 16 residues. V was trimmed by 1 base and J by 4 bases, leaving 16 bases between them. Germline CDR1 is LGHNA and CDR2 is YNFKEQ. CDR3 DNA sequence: TGTGCCAGCAGCCAAGGCCCGGGGCAGGGGCCCTATGGCTACACCTTC. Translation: CASSQGPGQGPYGYTF.

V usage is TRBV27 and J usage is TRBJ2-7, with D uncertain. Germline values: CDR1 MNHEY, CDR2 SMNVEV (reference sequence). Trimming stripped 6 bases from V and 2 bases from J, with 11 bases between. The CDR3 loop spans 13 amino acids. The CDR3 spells CASSRVLTYEQYF. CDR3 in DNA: TGTGCCAGCAGCCGGGTCCTAACCTACGAGCAGTACTTC.

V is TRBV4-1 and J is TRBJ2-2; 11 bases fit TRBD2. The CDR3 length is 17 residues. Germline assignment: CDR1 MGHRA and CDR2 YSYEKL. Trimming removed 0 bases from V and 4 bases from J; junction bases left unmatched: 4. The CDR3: CASSQDSGGAVTGELFF. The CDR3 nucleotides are TGCGCCAGCAGCCAAGATAGCGGGGGGGCCGTCACCGGGGAGCTGTTTTTT.

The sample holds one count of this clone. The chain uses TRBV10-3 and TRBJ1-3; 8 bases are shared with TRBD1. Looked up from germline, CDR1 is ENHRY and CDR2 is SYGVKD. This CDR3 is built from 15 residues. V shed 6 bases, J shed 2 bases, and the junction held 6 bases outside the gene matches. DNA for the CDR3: TGTGCCATCAGCCCCGGACAGGGAGCTGGAAACACCATATATTTT. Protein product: CAISPGQGAGNTIYF.

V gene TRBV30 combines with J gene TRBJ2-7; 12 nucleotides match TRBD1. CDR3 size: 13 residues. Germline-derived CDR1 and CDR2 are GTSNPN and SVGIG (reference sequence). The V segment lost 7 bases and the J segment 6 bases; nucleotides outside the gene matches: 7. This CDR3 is CASNRDRGREQYF. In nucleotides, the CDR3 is TGTGCCTCTAACCGGGACAGGGGGCGCGAGCAGTACTTC.

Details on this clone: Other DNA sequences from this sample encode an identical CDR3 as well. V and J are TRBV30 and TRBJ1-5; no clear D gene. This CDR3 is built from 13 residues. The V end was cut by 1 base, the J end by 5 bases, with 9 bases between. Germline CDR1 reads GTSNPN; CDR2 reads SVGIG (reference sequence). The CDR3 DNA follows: TGTGCCTGGAGTGCCGGGAGGGATCAGCCCCAGCATTTT. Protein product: CAWSAGRDQPQHF. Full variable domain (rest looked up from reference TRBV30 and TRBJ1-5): SQTIHQWPATLVQPVGSPLSLECTVEGTSNPNLYWYRQAAGRGLQLLFYSVGIGQISSEVPQNLSASRPQDRQFILSSKKLLLSDSGFYLCAWSAGRDQPQHFGDGTRLSIL.

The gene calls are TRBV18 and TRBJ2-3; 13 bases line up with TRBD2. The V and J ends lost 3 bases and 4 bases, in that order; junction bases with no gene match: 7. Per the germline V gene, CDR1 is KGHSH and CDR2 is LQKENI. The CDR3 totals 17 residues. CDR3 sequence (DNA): TGTGCCAGCTCACCTGCACTAGCGGGGGGGTTTGCAGATACGCAGTATTTT. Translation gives CASSPALAGGFADTQYF.

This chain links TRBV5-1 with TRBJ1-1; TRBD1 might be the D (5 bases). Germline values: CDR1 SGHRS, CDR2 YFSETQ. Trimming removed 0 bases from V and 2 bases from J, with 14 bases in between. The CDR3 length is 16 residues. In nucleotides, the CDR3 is TGCGCCAGCAGCTTGGGTCGACAGCTCGGTAACACTGAAGCTTTCTTT. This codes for CASSLGRQLGNTEAFF.